Following are 14 T cell receptor beta chains from one sample sequenced in a study of T cell responses to AZD1222 COVID-19 vaccine. Profiling relied on immunoSEQ multiplex PCR, and the TCRdb table lists in-frame clones only, not all of them. The data hold about 86,000 clones, with approximately 82% observed a single time. Specimen: peripheral blood, collected on day 0 of AZD1222 vaccination. These receptors were taken from an adult in good health.

The chain couples TRBV7-2 to TRBJ2-3; a possible D gene is TRBD2 (6 bases). The germline CDR1 and CDR2 sequences are SGHTA and FQGNSA. Trimming cost V 1 base and J 4 bases, with 15 bases left between them. The CDR3 has 16 amino acids. The CDR3 nucleotides are TGTGCCAGCAGCTTAGGAAGGCTAGCGAGGTCAGATACGCAGTATTTT. Translating gives CASSLGRLARSDTQYF.

Here the CDR3 DNA reads TGTGCCAGCAGGGCCCGAGCGGGAGGGGGGAATGAGCAGTTCTTC. It yields the protein CASRARAGGGNEQFF. The chain has TRBV6-5 and TRBJ2-1; TRBD2 agrees at 10 bases. V lost 6 bases and J lost 7; bases outside the gene matches: 9. Germline CDR1 is MNHEY and CDR2 is SVGAGI. The CDR3 length is 15 residues.

V usage is TRBV5-1 and J usage is TRBJ2-2; 7 bases are a match to TRBD1. This CDR3 is 15 amino acids long. In germline, CDR1 is SGHRS, CDR2 YFSETQ. The V segment lost 3 bases and the J segment 0 bases; nucleotides outside the gene matches: 2. The CDR3 nucleotides are TGCGCCAGCAGCTCCGGGACAGCGAACACCGGGGAGCTGTTTTTT. It is translated as CASSSGTANTGELFF.

The count of this clone is one. The chain links TRBV5-1 to TRBJ2-2; TRBD1 might be the D (6 bases). CDR1 and CDR2 (germline): SGHRS, YFSETQ. The CDR3 spans 14 residues. V shed 7 bases and J shed 6 bases, with 16 bases lying between them. CDR3 bases: TGCGCCAGCTCGACAGGCAGGGGTTCCGGGGAGCTGTTTTTT. Protein: CASSTGRGSGELFF. Based on the CDR3 plus reference TRBV5-1 and TRBJ2-2, the full variable domain is KAGVTQTPRYLIKTRGQQVTLSCSPISGHRSVSWYQQTPGQGLQFLFEYFSETQRNKGNFPGRFSGRQFSNSRSEMNVSTLELGDSALYLCASSTGRGSGELFFGEGSRLTVL.

This clone has only a few counts. V gene TRBV27 combines with J gene TRBJ1-1; tentative D call: TRBD1 (6 bases). From germline, CDR1 is MNHEY and CDR2 SMNVEV (reference sequence). V lost 6 bases and J lost 2, with 13 bases in between. The CDR3 runs 14 residues. The CDR3 DNA reads as TGTGCCAGCAGGAGGACAGCAGTTAACACTGAAGCTTTCTTT. This gives the protein CASRRTAVNTEAFF.

The chain joins TRBV29-1 to TRBJ1-2; 11 bases match TRBD1. The V gene end was trimmed by 4 bases and the J gene end by 7 bases; junction bases not matched to a gene: 2. CDR1 and CDR2 from the germline V gene are SQVTM and ANQGSEA. The CDR3 spans 12 residues. In DNA form, the CDR3 reads TGCAGCGTTGGGACAGGGGGCACTGGCTACACCTTC. Its translation is CSVGTGGTGYTF.

Worth noting for this clone: Other nucleotide sequences in the sample specify the same CDR3. The V and J genes are TRBV6-2 or TRBV6-3 and TRBJ2-1; D is unresolved. The germline V and J ends were trimmed by 6 bases and 4 bases, with 4 bases remaining between them. The CDR3 has 11 amino acids. Per the germline V gene, CDR1 is MNHEY and CDR2 is SVGEGT. This CDR3 reads CASSRYNEQFF. The CDR3 DNA reads as TGTGCCAGCAGCCGTTACAATGAGCAGTTCTTC.

V and J are TRBV30 and TRBJ1-2; D remains ambiguous. The CDR3 contains 12 residues. CDR1 and CDR2 (germline): GTSNPN, SVGIG (reference sequence). V lost 2 bases to trimming and J lost 7 bases, with 11 bases between them. As DNA, the CDR3 is TGTGCCTGGAGTCGGTGGGTCGGTGGCTACACCTTC. Encoded protein: CAWSRWVGGYTF.

The V and J genes are TRBV4-3 and TRBJ2-7; D is perhaps TRBD1 or TRBD2 (5 bases each). CDR3 length equals 15 residues. V gave up 0 bases and J gave up 5 bases, with 14 bases separating them. CDR1 and CDR2 from the germline V gene are LGHNA and YSLEER. The DNA of the CDR3 is TGCGCCAGCAGCCAAGATGGGACGGCTTGGGACGAGCAGTACTTC. Translated, it gives CASSQDGTAWDEQYF.

This chain joins TRBV30 and TRBJ1-2; possibly TRBD1 for D (5 bases). The CDR3 loop spans 12 amino acids. CDR1 and CDR2 (germline): GTSNPN, SVGIG (reference sequence). V dropped 8 bases and J dropped 5 bases, with 15 bases sitting between them. Written as DNA, the CDR3 is TGTGCCCTAACAGGTACGGGGTATGGCTACACCTTC. It specifies CALTGTGYGYTF.

The chain is built from TRBV6-5 and TRBJ1-2, with 8 nucleotides matching TRBD1. CDR1 and CDR2 (germline): MNHEY, SVGAGI. The CDR3 covers 13 residues. With V trimmed by 2 bases and J by 14 bases, 10 bases remained unmatched. CDR3 residues: CASSYLTGAAWTF. DNA of the CDR3: TGTGCCAGCAGTTACCTGACAGGGGCGGCCTGGACCTTC.

This clone was counted only a few times. CDR3 bases: TGTGCCAGCAGTTCCGTCGAAGGGAGAGACACTGAAGCTTTCTTT. This codes for CASSSVEGRDTEAFF. The chain is built from TRBV27 and TRBJ1-1; D is undetermined. Germline CDR1 MNHEY, CDR2 SMNVEV (reference sequence). The CDR3 sequence is 15 residues long. V was cut by 4 bases and J by 3 bases, with 15 bases left in between.

The chain combines TRBV20-1 with TRBJ2-5, with D unclear. Between the trimmed V and J ends, which lost 4 bases and 5 bases, there was a span of 8 bases. This CDR3 has 11 amino acids. Germline values: CDR1 DFQATT, CDR2 SNEGSKA (reference sequence). The DNA of the CDR3 is TGCAGTGCTATTCCGGAGGAGACCCAGTACTTC. Its protein product is CSAIPEETQYF.

This clone occurred once. In nucleotides, the CDR3 is TGCGCCAGCAGCCGGGAAACAGATACGCAGTATTTT. Protein product: CASSRETDTQYF. The chain carries TRBV5-1 and TRBJ2-3, with D tentatively TRBD2 (5 bases). Germline loops: CDR1 SGHRS, CDR2 YFSETQ. This CDR3 is built from 12 residues. Trimming removed 4 bases at V and 3 bases at J, with 6 bases between.